This T cell receptor (beta chain) appears in the sequencing data of a study of T cells in localized non-small cell lung cancer. Whole-study findings and limits: There were a median roughly 60 of the top 100 tumor clones appearing in adjacent lung. Adjacent uninvolved lung had the highest clonality, suggesting focused antigen responses.

Details on this clone: Its specificity is unknown.

Assay: immunoSEQ multiplex PCR; the TCRdb copy retains only in-frame clones and omits some. Of more than 4,000 clones in the sample, around two fifths were seen once. The CDR3 contains 15 residues. Trimming pared 5 bases from V and 7 bases from J, leaving 20 bases between. From germline, CDR1 is MNHGY and CDR2 SAAAGT. The sequenced sample was lung tumor tissue, obtained before any cancer treatment. V usage is TRBV6-8 and J usage is TRBJ2-5; tentatively, D is TRBD2 (5 bases). The receptor's source is a woman between 35 and 75 years old with stage I lung adenocarcinoma. CDR3 amino acids: CASSAHTTGRGTQYF. For the CDR3, the DNA is TGTGCCAGCAGTGCGCACACTACTGGTCGGGGGACCCAGTACTTC.